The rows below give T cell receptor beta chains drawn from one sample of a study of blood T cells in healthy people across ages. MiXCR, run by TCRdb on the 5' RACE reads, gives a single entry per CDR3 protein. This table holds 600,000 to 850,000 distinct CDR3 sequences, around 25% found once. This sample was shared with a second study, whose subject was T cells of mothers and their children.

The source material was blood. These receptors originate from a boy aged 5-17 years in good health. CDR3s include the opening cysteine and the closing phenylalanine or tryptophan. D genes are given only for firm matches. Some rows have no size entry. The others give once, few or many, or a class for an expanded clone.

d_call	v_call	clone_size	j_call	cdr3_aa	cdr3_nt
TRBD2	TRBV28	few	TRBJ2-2	CASSSPSSGRGTGELFF	TGTGCCAGCAGTTCCCCCTCTAGCGGGAGGGGCACCGGGGAGCTGTTTTTT
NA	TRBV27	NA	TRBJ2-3	CASSLSVAGAGADTQYF	TGTGCCAGCAGTTTATCGGTTGCGGGGGCGGGAGCAGATACGCAGTATTTT
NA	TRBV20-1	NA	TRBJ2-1	CSAITGTQHNEQFF	TGCAGTGCAATAACCGGGACTCAGCACAATGAGCAGTTCTTC
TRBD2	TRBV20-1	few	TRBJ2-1	CSARVVPGTTSEQFF	TGCAGTGCTAGAGTTGTACCGGGGACTACTAGTGAGCAGTTCTTC
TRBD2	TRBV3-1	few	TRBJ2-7	CASSHGGGSSYEQYF	TGTGCCAGCAGCCATGGCGGGGGAAGTTCCTACGAGCAGTACTTC
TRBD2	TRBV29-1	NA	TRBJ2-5	CSVEDTSGSETQYF	TGCAGCGTTGAAGATACTAGCGGGAGTGAGACCCAGTACTTC
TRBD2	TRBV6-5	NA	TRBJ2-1	CASSSGGISIDEQFF	TGTGCCAGCAGTTCGGGAGGGATATCGATCGATGAGCAGTTCTTC
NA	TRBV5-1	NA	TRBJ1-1	CASSLDGENTEAFF	TGCGCCAGCAGCTTGGATGGGGAGAACACTGAAGCTTTCTTT
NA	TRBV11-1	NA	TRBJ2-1	CASSLRSWDSYNEQFF	TGTGCCAGCAGCTTAAGGTCGTGGGACTCCTACAATGAGCAGTTCTTC
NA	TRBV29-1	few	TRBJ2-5	CSVETQYF	TGCAGCGTTGAGACCCAGTACTTC
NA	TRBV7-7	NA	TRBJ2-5	CASSRDIQETQYF	TGTGCTAGCAGCCGGGACATACAAGAGACCCAGTACTTC
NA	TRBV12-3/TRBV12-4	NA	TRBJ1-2	CASSLFGERGYGYTF	TGTGCCAGCAGCCTTTTTGGAGAACGTGGCTATGGCTACACCTTC
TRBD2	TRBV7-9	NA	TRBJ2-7	CASSLQSGNYEQYF	TGTGCCAGCAGCTTACAAAGCGGGAACTACGAGCAGTACTTC
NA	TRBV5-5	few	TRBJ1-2	CASSLVGGGDYGYTF	TGTGCCAGCAGCTTGGTCGGGGGGGGTGACTATGGCTACACCTTC
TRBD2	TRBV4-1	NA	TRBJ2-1	CASSQPREGSYNEQFF	TGCGCCAGCAGCCAACCCCGGGAGGGCTCCTACAATGAGCAGTTCTTC
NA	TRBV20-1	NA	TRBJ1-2	CSARDVGGLYGYTF	TGCAGTGCTAGAGATGTAGGGGGACTATATGGCTACACCTTC
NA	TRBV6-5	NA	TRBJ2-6	CASSYIDPKLSGANVLTF	TGTGCCAGCAGTTACATAGACCCCAAACTTTCTGGGGCCAACGTCCTGACTTTC
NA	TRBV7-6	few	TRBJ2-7	CASSLEGNEQYF	TGTGCCAGCAGCTTAGAGGGGAACGAGCAGTACTTC
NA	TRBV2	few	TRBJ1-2	CASLKENYGYTF	TGTGCCAGCCTGAAGGAGAACTATGGCTACACCTTC
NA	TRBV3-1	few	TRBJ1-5	CASGQHNQPQHF	TGTGCCAGCGGGCAGCACAATCAGCCCCAGCATTTT
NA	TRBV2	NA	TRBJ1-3	CASSVGGSGNTIYF	TGTGCCAGCAGTGTCGGGGGCTCTGGAAACACCATATACTTT
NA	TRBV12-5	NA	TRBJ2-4	CASVLGLINIQYF	TGTGCTAGTGTCTTGGGACTTATAAACATTCAGTACTTC
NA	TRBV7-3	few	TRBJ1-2	CASSLDYNYGYTF	TGTGCCAGCAGCTTGGACTATAACTATGGCTACACCTTC
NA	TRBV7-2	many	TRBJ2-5	CASSTSGETQYF	TGTGCCAGCAGCACAAGCGGTGAGACCCAGTACTTC
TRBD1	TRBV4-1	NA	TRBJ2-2	CASSQEGVGGYTGELFF	TGTGCCAGCAGCCAAGAAGGGGTAGGGGGCTATACCGGGGAGCTGTTTTTT
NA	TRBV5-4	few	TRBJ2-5	CASSLDTGQETQYF	TGTGCCAGCAGCTTGGATACTGGGCAAGAGACCCAGTACTTC
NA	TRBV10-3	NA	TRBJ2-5	CASRSSETQYF	TGTGCCAGCAGAAGTTCGGAGACCCAGTACTTC
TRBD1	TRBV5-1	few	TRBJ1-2	CASSFLGQGDGYTF	TGCGCCAGCAGCTTTTTAGGACAGGGTGACGGCTACACCTTC
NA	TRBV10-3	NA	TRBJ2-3	CAISSRGVSTDTQYF	TGTGCCATCAGTTCCCGCGGGGTTAGCACAGATACGCAGTATTTT
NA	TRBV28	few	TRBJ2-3	CASSPVGSHGVTDTQYF	TGTGCCAGCAGCCCTGTCGGGTCCCATGGGGTCACAGATACGCAGTATTTT
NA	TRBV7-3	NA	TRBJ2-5	CASSLGTEEQYF	TGTGCCAGCAGCTTGGGGACCGAAGAGCAGTACTTC